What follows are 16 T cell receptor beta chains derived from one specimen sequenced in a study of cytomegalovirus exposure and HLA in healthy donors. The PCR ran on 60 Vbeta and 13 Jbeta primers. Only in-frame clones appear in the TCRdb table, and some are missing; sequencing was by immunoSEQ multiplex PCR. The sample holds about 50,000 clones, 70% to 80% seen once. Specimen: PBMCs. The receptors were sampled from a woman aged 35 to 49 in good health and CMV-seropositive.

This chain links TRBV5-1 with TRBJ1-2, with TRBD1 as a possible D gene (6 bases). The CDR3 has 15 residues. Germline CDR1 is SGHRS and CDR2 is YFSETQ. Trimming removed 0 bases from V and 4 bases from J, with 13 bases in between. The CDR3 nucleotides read TGCGCCAGCAGCTTGGGGCAGGGGAACACCTATGGCTACACCTTC. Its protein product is CASSLGQGNTYGYTF.

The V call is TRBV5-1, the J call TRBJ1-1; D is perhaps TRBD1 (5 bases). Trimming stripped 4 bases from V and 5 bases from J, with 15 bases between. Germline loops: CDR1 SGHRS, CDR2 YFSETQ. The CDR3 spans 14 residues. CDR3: CASSPTLGGTEAFF. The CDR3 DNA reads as TGCGCCAGCAGCCCCACCCTGGGGGGGACTGAAGCTTTCTTT. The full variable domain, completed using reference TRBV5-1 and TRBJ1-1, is KAGVTQTPRYLIKTRGQQVTLSCSPISGHRSVSWYQQTPGQGLQFLFEYFSETQRNKGNFPGRFSGRQFSNSRSEMNVSTLELGDSALYLCASSPTLGGTEAFFGQGTRLTVV.

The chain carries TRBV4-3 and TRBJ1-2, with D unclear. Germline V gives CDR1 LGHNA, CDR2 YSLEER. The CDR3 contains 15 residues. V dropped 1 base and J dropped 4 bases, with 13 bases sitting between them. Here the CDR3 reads CASSQVEFPLYGYTF. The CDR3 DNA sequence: TGCGCCAGCAGCCAAGTTGAGTTTCCCCTCTATGGCTACACCTTC.

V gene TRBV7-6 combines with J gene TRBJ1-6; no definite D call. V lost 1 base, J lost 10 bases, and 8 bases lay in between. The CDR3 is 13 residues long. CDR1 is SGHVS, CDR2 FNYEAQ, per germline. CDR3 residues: CASSLGGDSPLHF. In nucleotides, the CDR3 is TGTGCCAGCAGCTTAGGGGGAGACTCACCCCTCCACTTT.

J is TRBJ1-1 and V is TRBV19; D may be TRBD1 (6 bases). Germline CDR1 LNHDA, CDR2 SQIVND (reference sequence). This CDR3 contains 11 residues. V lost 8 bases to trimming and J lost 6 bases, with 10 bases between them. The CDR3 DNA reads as TGTGCCAGTTACAGGGCCGCTGAAGCTTTCTTT. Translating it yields CASYRAAEAFF. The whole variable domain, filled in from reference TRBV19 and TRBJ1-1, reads DGGITQSPKYLFRKEGQNVTLSCEQNLNHDAMYWYRQDPGQGLRLIYYSQIVNDFQKGDIAEGYSVSREKKESFPLTVTSAQKNPTAFYLCASYRAAEAFFGQGTRLTVV.

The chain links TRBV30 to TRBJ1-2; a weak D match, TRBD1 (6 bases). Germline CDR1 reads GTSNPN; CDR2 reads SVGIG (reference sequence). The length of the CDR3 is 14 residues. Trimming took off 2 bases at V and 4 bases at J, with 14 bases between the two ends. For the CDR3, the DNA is TGTGCCTGGAGTCGTCAAGGACAGATCTATGGCTACACCTTC. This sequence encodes CAWSRQGQIYGYTF.

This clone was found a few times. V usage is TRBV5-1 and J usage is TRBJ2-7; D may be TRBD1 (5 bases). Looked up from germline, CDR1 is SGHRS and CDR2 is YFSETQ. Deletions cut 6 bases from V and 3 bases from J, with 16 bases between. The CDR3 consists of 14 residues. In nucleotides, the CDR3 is TGCGCCAGCAAGGAGCAGGGTGGGATCTACGAGCAGTACTTC. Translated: CASKEQGGIYEQYF. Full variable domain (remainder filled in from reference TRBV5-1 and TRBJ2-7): KAGVTQTPRYLIKTRGQQVTLSCSPISGHRSVSWYQQTPGQGLQFLFEYFSETQRNKGNFPGRFSGRQFSNSRSEMNVSTLELGDSALYLCASKEQGGIYEQYFGPGTRLTVT.

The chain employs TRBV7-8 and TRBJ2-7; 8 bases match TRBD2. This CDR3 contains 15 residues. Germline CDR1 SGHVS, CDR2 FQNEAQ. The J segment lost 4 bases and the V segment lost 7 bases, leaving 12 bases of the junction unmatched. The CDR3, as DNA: TGTGCCAGCAACCTAGAGCGGGGGCGATCGTACGAGCAGTACTTC. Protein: CASNLERGRSYEQYF.

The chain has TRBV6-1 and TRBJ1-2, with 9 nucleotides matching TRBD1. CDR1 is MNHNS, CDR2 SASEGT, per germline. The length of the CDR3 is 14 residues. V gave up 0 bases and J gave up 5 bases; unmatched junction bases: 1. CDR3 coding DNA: TGTGCCAGCAGTGAAGCTGGGACAGGGTATGGCTACACCTTC. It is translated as CASSEAGTGYGYTF.

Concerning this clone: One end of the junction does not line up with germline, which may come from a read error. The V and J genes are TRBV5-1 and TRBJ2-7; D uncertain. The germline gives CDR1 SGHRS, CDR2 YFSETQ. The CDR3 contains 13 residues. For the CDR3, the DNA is TGCGCCAGCAGCTTGGTTGGCTCCTCCGAGCAGTACTTC. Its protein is CASSLVGSSEQYF.

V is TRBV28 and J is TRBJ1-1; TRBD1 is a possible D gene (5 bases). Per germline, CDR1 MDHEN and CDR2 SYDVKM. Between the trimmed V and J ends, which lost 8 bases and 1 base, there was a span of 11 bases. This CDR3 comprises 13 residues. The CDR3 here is CASDNTGNTEAFF. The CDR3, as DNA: TGTGCCAGCGATAATACAGGGAACACTGAAGCTTTCTTT.

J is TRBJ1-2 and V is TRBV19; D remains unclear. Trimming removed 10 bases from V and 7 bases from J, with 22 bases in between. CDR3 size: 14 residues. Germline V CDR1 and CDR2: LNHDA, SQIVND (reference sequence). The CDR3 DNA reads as TGTGCCACCTCCCCAAATTCGGGGTTAGGTGGCTACACCTTC. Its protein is CATSPNSGLGGYTF.

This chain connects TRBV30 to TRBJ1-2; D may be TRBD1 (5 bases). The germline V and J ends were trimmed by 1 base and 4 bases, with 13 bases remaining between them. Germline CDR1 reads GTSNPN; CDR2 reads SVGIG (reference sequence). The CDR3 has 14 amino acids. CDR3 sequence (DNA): TGTGCCTGGAGTGAGCAGGGAAGGATCTATGGCTACACCTTC. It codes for CAWSEQGRIYGYTF.

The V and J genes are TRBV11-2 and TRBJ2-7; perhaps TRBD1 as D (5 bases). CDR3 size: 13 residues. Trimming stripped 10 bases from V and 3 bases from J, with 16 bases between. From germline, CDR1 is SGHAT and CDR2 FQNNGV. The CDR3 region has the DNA TGTGCCATCGGCCTTCCCCAGGGCTACGAGCAGTACTTC. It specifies CAIGLPQGYEQYF. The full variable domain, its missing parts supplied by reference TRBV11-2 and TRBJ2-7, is EAGVAQSPRYKIIEKRQSVAFWCNPISGHATLYWYQQILGQGPKLLIQFQNNGVVDDSQLPKDRFSAERLKGVDSTLKIQPAKLEDSAVYLCAIGLPQGYEQYFGPGTRLTVT.

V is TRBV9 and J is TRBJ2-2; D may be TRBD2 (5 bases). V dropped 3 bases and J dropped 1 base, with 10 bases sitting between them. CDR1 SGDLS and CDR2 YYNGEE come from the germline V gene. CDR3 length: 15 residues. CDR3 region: CASSELAGNTGELFF. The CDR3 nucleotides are TGTGCCAGCAGCGAATTGGCGGGGAACACCGGGGAGCTGTTTTTT.

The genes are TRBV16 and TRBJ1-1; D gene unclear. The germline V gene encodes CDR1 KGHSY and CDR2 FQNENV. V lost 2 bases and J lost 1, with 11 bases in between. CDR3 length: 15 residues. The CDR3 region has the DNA TGTGCCAGCAGCCAACTATTGACGGGGAACACTGAAGCTTTCTTT. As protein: CASSQLLTGNTEAFF.